The clone carrying this T cell receptor beta chain appeared a single time. What it recognizes is unknown. This sample is part of a study of identifying expanded T cells in peripheral blood. No infections or other immune events were documented during collection. Germline trimming cut 0 bases from V and 3 bases from J; bases unmatched to any gene: 1. CDR1 and CDR2 (germline): SQVTM, ANQGSEA. The CDR3 totals 13 residues. Libraries were prepared by immunoSEQ multiplex PCR; TCRdb keeps only in-frame clonotypes and omits some of them. Among roughly 100,000 clones listed, around 88% were seen once. General study results and limits: Variance in clone template counts between approximately 2-week samples significantly increased with total template count across all healthy donors. Technical replicates showed around 1.1 changed clones; two weeks about 16.4; four weeks 19.

This rearrangement joins TRBV29-1 to TRBJ2-7; 8 bases are shared with TRBD1. The sample comprised blood. This sequence was found in a person aged 18 to 70 in good health. The DNA of the CDR3 is TGCAGCGTTGAAGATGACAGGGGCTACGAGCAGTACTTC. Protein sequence: CSVEDDRGYEQYF.